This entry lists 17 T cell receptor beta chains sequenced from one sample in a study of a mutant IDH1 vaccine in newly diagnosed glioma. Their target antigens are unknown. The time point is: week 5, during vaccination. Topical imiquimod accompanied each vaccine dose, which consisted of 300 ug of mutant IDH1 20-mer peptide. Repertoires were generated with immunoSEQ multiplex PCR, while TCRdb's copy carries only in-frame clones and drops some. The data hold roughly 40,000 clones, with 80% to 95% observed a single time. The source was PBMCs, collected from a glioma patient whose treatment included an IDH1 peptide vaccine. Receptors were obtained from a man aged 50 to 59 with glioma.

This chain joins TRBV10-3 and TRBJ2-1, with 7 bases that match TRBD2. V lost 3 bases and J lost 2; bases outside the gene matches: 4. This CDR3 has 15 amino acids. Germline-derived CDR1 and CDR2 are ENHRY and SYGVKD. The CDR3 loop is CAISESGVPYNEQFF. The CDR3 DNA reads TGTGCCATCAGTGAAAGCGGGGTCCCCTACAATGAGCAGTTCTTC.

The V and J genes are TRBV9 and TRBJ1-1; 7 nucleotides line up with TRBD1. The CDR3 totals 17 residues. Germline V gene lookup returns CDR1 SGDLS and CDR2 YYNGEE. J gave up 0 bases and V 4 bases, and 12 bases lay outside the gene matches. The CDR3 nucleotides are TGTGCCAGCAGCCCCCGACAGGGAGGGGGCATGAACACTGAAGCTTTCTTT. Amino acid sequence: CASSPRQGGGMNTEAFF.

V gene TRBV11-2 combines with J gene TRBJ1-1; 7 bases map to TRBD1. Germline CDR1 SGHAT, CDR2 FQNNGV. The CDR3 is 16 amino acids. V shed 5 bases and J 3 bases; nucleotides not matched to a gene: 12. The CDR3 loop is CASSPRQGSLDTEAFF. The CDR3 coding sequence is TGTGCCAGCAGCCCGAGACAGGGTAGCTTAGACACTGAAGCTTTCTTT.

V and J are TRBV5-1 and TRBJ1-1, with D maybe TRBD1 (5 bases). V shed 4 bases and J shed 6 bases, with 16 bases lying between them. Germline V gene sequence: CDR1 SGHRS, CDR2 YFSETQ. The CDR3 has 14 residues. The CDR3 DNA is TGCGCCAGCAGCCTGACGGGGCCCACTTCTGAAGCTTTCTTT. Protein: CASSLTGPTSEAFF. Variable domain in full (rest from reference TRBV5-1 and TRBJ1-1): KAGVTQTPRYLIKTRGQQVTLSCSPISGHRSVSWYQQTPGQGLQFLFEYFSETQRNKGNFPGRFSGRQFSNSRSEMNVSTLELGDSALYLCASSLTGPTSEAFFGQGTRLTVV.

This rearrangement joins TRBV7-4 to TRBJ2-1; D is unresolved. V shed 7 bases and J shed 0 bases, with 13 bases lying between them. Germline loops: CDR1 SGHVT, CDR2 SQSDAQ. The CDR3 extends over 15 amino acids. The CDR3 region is CASTPLTHSYNEQFF. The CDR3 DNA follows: TGTGCCAGCACCCCCCTGACTCACTCCTACAATGAGCAGTTCTTC.

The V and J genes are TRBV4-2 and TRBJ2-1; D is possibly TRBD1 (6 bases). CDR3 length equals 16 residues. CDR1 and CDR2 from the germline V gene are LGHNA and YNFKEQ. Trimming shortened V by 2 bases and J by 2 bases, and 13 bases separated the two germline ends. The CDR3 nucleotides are TGTGCCAGCAGCCAAAAACCAGGGGACCCCTACAATGAGCAGTTCTTC. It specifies CASSQKPGDPYNEQFF.

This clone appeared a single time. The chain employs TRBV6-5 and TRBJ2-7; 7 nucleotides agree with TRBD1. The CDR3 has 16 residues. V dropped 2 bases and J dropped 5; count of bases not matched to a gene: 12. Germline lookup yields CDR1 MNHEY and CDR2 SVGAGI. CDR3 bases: TGTGCCAGCAGTTACATCCGGGACAGAGGGCCCCACGAGCAGTACTTC. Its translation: CASSYIRDRGPHEQYF.

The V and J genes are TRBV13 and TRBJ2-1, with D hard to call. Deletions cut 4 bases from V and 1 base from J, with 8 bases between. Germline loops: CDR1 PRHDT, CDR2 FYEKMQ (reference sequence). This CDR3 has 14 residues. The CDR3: CASSSRVSYNEQFF. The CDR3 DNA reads TGTGCCAGCAGCTCAAGAGTATCCTACAATGAGCAGTTCTTC.

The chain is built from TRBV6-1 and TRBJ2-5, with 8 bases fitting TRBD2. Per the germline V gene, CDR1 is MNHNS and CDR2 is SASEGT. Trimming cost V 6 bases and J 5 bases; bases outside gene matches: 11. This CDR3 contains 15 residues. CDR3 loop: CASRDWRGAGETQYF. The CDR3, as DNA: TGTGCCAGCAGGGACTGGCGGGGGGCTGGGGAGACCCAGTACTTC.

CDR3: CASSLEFQTTNEKLFF. In DNA form, the CDR3 reads TGCGCCAGCAGCTTGGAATTCCAGACAACTAATGAAAAACTGTTTTTT. The chain uses TRBV5-1 and TRBJ1-4; D unresolved. Germline values: CDR1 SGHRS, CDR2 YFSETQ. This CDR3 region has 16 residues. Trimming took 0 bases from V and 0 from J, leaving 9 bases between them.

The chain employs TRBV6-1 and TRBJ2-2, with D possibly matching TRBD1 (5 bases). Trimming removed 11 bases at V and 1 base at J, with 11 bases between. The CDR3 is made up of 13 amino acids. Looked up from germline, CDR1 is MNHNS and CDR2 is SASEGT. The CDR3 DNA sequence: TGTGCCTCTGAAGGGGTGAACACCGGGGAGCTGTTTTTT. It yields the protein CASEGVNTGELFF.

The CDR3 is CASSHRGLAKNIQYF. CDR3 nucleotides: TGTGCCAGCAGTCACAGGGGACTAGCCAAAAACATTCAGTACTTC. The chain uses TRBV6-5 and TRBJ2-4; D perhaps matches TRBD1 (7 bases). This CDR3 comprises 15 residues. Trimming removed 5 bases from V and 0 bases from J, with 11 bases in between. Germline CDR1 and CDR2: MNHEY and SVGAGI.

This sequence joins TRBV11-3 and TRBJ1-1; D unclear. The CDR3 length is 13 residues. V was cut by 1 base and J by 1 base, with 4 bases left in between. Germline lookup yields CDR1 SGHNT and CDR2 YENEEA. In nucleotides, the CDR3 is TGTGCCAGCAGCTTAGGTCGGAACACTGAAGCTTTCTTT. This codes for CASSLGRNTEAFF.

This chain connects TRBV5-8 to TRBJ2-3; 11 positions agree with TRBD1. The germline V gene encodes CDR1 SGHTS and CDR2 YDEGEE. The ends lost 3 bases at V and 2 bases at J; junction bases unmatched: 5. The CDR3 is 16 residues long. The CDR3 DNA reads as TGTGCCAGCAGCTCCGGACAGGGGGCGACCACAGATACGCAGTATTTT. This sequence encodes CASSSGQGATTDTQYF.

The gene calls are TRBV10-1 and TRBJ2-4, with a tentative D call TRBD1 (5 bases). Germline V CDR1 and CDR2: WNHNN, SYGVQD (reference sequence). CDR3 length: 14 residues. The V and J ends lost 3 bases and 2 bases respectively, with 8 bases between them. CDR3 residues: CASSEAGSKNIQYF. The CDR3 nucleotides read TGCGCCAGCAGTGAAGCAGGGTCCAAAAACATTCAGTACTTC.

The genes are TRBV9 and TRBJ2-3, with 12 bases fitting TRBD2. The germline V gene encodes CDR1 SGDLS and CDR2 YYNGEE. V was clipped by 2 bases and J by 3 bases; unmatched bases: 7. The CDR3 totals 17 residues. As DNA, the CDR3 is TGTGCCAGCAGCGTCCCTCTAGCGGGGGGGTGGACAGATACGCAGTATTTT. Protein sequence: CASSVPLAGGWTDTQYF. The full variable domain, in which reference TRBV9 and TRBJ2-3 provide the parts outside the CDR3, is DSGVTQTPKHLITATGQRVTLRCSPRSGDLSVYWYQQSLDQGLQFLIQYYNGEERAKGNILERFSAQQFPDLHSELNLSSLELGDSALYFCASSVPLAGGWTDTQYFGPGTRLTVL.

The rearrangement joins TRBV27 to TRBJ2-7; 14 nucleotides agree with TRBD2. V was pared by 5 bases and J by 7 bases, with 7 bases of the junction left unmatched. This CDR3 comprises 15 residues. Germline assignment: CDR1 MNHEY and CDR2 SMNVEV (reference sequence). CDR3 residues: CASSAGLAGVQEQYF. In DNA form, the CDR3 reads TGTGCCAGCAGTGCGGGACTAGCGGGAGTTCAGGAGCAGTACTTC.